This entry features one TCR beta chain sequence. This specimen belongs to a study of patients and donors after allogeneic stem cell transplantation. TCRdb called the RT-PCR reads again in MiXCR, with one record for every CDR3 protein. This sample yields about a million distinct CDR3 sequences, of which about 20% are seen a single time; around 5.5% belongs to the top ten. The CDR3 length is 16 residues. With 5 bases clipped from V and 2 bases from J, the junction kept 9 bases outside the gene matches. Sequences were obtained from blood, either unsorted or a sorted T cell fraction (not recorded which). The sequence came from a human donor who was either an allogeneic HSCT recipient or a stem cell or donor lymphocyte infusion donor (not recorded which). It is not recorded whose cells these are; they may come from a transplant donor. This chain connects TRBV12-3 or TRBV12-4 to TRBJ2-5; 9 positions agree with TRBD2. CDR3 residues: CASSPSLAGRQETQYF. The DNA of the CDR3 is TGTGCCAGCAGTCCTTCTCTAGCGGGGCGGCAAGAGACCCAGTACTTC.